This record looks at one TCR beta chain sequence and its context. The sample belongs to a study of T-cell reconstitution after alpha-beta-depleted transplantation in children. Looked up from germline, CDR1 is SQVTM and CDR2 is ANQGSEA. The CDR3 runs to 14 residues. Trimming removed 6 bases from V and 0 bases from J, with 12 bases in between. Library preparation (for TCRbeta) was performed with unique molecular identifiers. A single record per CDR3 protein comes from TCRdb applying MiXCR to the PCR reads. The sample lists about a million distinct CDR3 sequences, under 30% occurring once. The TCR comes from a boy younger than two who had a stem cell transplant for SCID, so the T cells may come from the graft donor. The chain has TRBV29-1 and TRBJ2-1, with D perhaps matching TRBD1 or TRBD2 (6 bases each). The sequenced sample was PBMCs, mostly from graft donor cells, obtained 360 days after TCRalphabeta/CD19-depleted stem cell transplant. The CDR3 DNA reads TGCAGCGTAGTCCGGGGGCCCTCCTACAATGAGCAGTTCTTC. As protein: CSVVRGPSYNEQFF.